The 26 T cell receptor beta chains reported below all come from one sample, sequenced in a study of cytomegalovirus exposure and HLA in healthy donors. Profiling relied on immunoSEQ multiplex PCR, and the TCRdb table lists in-frame clones only, not all of them. The table has approximately 58,000 clones, 85% to 95% seen once. Sequenced input: PBMCs. These receptors all stem from a woman under 30 in good health and CMV-seropositive.

This chain uses TRBV6-4 with TRBJ2-2; TRBD1 matches 9 bases. Unmatched junction bases numbered 8, after V lost 3 bases and J lost 6 bases. The CDR3 runs to 16 residues. The germline gives CDR1 MRHNA, CDR2 SNTAGT. The CDR3 DNA follows: TGTGCCAGCAGTGAGGAACAGGGGGCTCCGTCCGGGGAGCTGTTTTTT. The encoded protein is CASSEEQGAPSGELFF.

J is TRBJ1-5 and V is TRBV2; weak D call: TRBD1 (5 bases). Germline CDR1 reads SNHLY; CDR2 reads FYNNEI. The CDR3 covers 13 residues. Trimming removed 6 bases at V and 6 bases at J, with 12 bases between. The CDR3, as DNA: TGTGCCAGCAGGCAGGGTGGTGCTCAGCCCCAGCATTTT. It codes for CASRQGGAQPQHF.

Details on this clone: At one of its ends the junction is not consistent with the germline gene, which may arise from a read error. The chain has TRBV7-7 and TRBJ2-1; 10 positions agree with TRBD2. Germline CDR1 and CDR2: SSHAT and FNYEAQ (reference sequence). The CDR3 has 13 residues. CDR3 sequence: CASSLAGAHEQFF. DNA for the CDR3: TGTGCCAGCAGCCTAGCGGGAGCTCATGAGCAGTTCTTC.

The chain recombines TRBV28 with TRBJ1-2, with a tentative D call TRBD1 (6 bases). Trimming removed 7 bases at V and 5 bases at J, with 29 bases between. Germline CDR1 and CDR2: MDHEN and SYDVKM. This CDR3 is 18 amino acids long. The CDR3, as DNA: TGTGCCAGCATACCGAAGGGGGTGGTCAGGACAATACTTTATGGCTACACCTTC. It translates to CASIPKGVVRTILYGYTF.

The rearrangement joins TRBV19 to TRBJ2-7; possible D gene TRBD2, 6 bases. Trimming shortened V by 6 bases and J by 10 bases, and 22 bases separated the two germline ends. The germline CDR1 and CDR2 sequences are LNHDA and SQIVND (reference sequence). The CDR3 is made up of 14 amino acids. CDR3 bases: TGTGCCAGTAGCGGGGCGGGGAGCTACCCAGGACAGTACTTC. Amino acid sequence: CASSGAGSYPGQYF. The full variable domain, completed using reference TRBV19 and TRBJ2-7, is DGGITQSPKYLFRKEGQNVTLSCEQNLNHDAMYWYRQDPGQGLRLIYYSQIVNDFQKGDIAEGYSVSREKKESFPLTVTSAQKNPTAFYLCASSGAGSYPGQYFGPGTRLTVT.

The chain carries TRBV4-3 and TRBJ1-3; the D gene is possibly TRBD1 (5 bases). This CDR3 has 14 residues. Trimming stripped 2 bases from V and 4 bases from J, with 9 bases between. Germline V gives CDR1 LGHNA, CDR2 YSLEER. The CDR3 coding sequence is TGCGCCAGCAGCCAAATGGCAGGGGGAAACACCATATATTTT. This gives the protein CASSQMAGGNTIYF.

The chain couples TRBV6-1 to TRBJ1-2, with D possibly TRBD1 on 6 matching bases. Trimming cost V 3 bases and J 8 bases, with 16 bases left between them. The germline gives CDR1 MNHNS, CDR2 SASEGT. The CDR3 is 14 residues long. Here the CDR3 DNA reads TGTGCCAGCAGTGACTTGGGGGACAAACGAGGCTACACCTTC. Translating it yields CASSDLGDKRGYTF.

This sequence joins TRBV20-1 and TRBJ1-2; D gene unclear. V was clipped by 3 bases and J by 4 bases, with 6 bases between them. CDR3 length equals 11 residues. Germline CDR1 and CDR2: DFQATT and SNEGSKA (reference sequence). The CDR3 bases are TGCAGTGCTAGGTCCGTCTATGGCTACACCTTC. Amino acid sequence: CSARSVYGYTF.

V gene TRBV2 combines with J gene TRBJ2-7; perhaps TRBD2 as D (5 bases). V gave up 1 base and J gave up 0 bases, with 19 bases separating them. The CDR3 is 18 residues long. From germline, CDR1 is SNHLY and CDR2 FYNNEI. DNA for the CDR3: TGTGCCAGCAGTGAAGGCGTCGGGTTAGCGTCAAGCTCCTACGAGCAGTACTTC. This sequence encodes CASSEGVGLASSSYEQYF.

The chain joins TRBV25-1 to TRBJ2-5, with TRBD1 matching 8 bases. The CDR3 is 14 residues long. Germline values: CDR1 MGHDK, CDR2 SYGVNS. Trimming took 6 bases from V and 4 from J; bases not matched to a gene: 7. The CDR3 DNA reads TGTGCCAGCAGCGGACAGGGCCTTGCAGAGACCCAGTACTTC. This gives the protein CASSGQGLAETQYF.

The chain uses TRBV2 and TRBJ2-3; D gene ambiguous. CDR3 length: 14 amino acids. With 6 bases removed from V and 4 bases from J, the gap between germline ends came to 14 bases. Germline values: CDR1 SNHLY, CDR2 FYNNEI. The CDR3 is CASRLLAFADTQYF. CDR3 nucleotide sequence: TGTGCCAGCAGGTTATTGGCCTTCGCAGATACGCAGTATTTT.

There are a few counts of this clone. The chain has TRBV6-5 and TRBJ2-5, with a weak D call TRBD2 (6 bases). This CDR3 contains 15 residues. Germline assignment: CDR1 MNHEY and CDR2 SVGAGI. The V end lost 2 bases, the J end lost 6 bases, and 16 bases lay between the germline ends. Written as DNA, the CDR3 is TGTGCCAGCAGTTACATCCCGGGAGCCGAAAAGACCCAGTACTTC. Protein sequence: CASSYIPGAEKTQYF.

This chain links TRBV27 with TRBJ2-5, with a possible D match to TRBD2 (6 bases). The V gene lost 6 bases and the J gene lost 4 bases, with 9 bases spanning the gap. Germline lookup yields CDR1 MNHEY and CDR2 SMNVEV (reference sequence). This CDR3 has 12 residues. CDR3 bases: TGTGCCAGCAGCCGACTAGGAGAGACCCAGTACTTC. Amino acids: CASSRLGETQYF.

This clone has a single count. The chain has TRBV29-1 and TRBJ2-7; TRBD2 agrees at 8 bases. This CDR3 has 15 residues. V shed 6 bases and J 0 bases; nucleotides not matched to a gene: 10. The germline gives CDR1 SQVTM, CDR2 ANQGSEA. Here the CDR3 DNA reads TGCAGCGTCGGGGGGGAGGGGGAAAGCTCCTACGAGCAGTACTTC. Translating gives CSVGGEGESSYEQYF.

The V and J genes are TRBV11-1 and TRBJ2-7; 9 bases are a match to TRBD2. Germline V gives CDR1 SGHAT, CDR2 FQDESV (reference sequence). This CDR3 contains 15 residues. The junction had 8 bases not matched to a gene; V was cut back by 3 bases and J by 5 bases. CDR3 amino acids: CASSFEQREADEQYF. The CDR3 region has the DNA TGTGCCAGCAGCTTTGAACAGCGGGAGGCCGACGAGCAGTACTTC. The whole variable domain, filled in from reference TRBV11-1 and TRBJ2-7, reads EAEVAQSPRYKITEKSQAVAFWCDPISGHATLYWYRQILGQGPELLVQFQDESVVDDSQLPKDRFSAERLKGVDSTLKIQPAELGDSAMYLCASSFEQREADEQYFGPGTRLTVT.

The DNA of the CDR3 is TGTGCCAGCATCCGGGGGGGGGCCCCGTTAGGGGAGCTGTTTTTT. Amino acid sequence: CASIRGGAPLGELFF. This chain connects TRBV11-2 to TRBJ2-2; 8 bases are shared with TRBD2. V was pared by 7 bases and J by 8 bases, with 12 bases of the junction left unmatched. The germline V gene encodes CDR1 SGHAT and CDR2 FQNNGV. The CDR3 runs 15 residues.

The genes are TRBV29-1 and TRBJ1-2; a possible D gene is TRBD1 (5 bases). CDR1 and CDR2 from the germline V gene are SQVTM and ANQGSEA. The CDR3 has 11 amino acids. V was cut by 5 bases and J by 8 bases, with 12 bases left in between. CDR3 nucleotides: TGCAGCGTTACTCAGGGTCGAGGCTACACCTTC. It translates to CSVTQGRGYTF.

The rearrangement links TRBV13 to TRBJ2-2, with 8 bases matching TRBD2. The CDR3 is 17 residues long. Germline CDR1 is PRHDT and CDR2 is FYEKMQ (reference sequence). J lost 0 bases, V lost 5 bases, and 8 bases had no gene match. This chain's CDR3 is CASSPTIAGTNTGELFF. The CDR3 coding sequence is TGTGCCAGCAGCCCTACTATAGCGGGGACGAACACCGGGGAGCTGTTTTTT.

This chain links TRBV6-1 with TRBJ2-1; 12 bases agree with TRBD2. The germline V gene has CDR1 MNHNS and CDR2 SASEGT. Unmatched junction bases numbered 4, after V lost 7 bases and J lost 3 bases. The CDR3 runs to 15 residues. CDR3 loop: CASTRLAGDYNEQFF. The CDR3, as DNA: TGTGCCAGCACTAGACTAGCGGGGGACTACAATGAGCAGTTCTTC.

This chain joins TRBV5-5 and TRBJ2-7, with 9 bases fitting TRBD1. The V segment lost 3 bases and the J segment 4 bases; nucleotides outside the gene matches: 8. The V gene's germline CDR1 is SGHKS and CDR2 YYEKEE (reference sequence). This CDR3 is 15 amino acids long. The CDR3 region is CASSWAGTGFYEQYF. As DNA, the CDR3 is TGTGCCAGCAGCTGGGCCGGGACAGGGTTTTACGAGCAGTACTTC.

The rearrangement joins TRBV6-4 to TRBJ2-3; 8 positions match TRBD2. Germline assignment: CDR1 MRHNA and CDR2 SNTAGT. The CDR3 extends over 15 amino acids. V gave up 4 bases and J gave up 2 bases; unmatched junction bases: 5. Here the CDR3 DNA reads TGTGCCAGCAGTGCACTAGCGGAAAACACAGATACGCAGTATTTT. Translated: CASSALAENTDTQYF.

The rearrangement links TRBV6-4 to TRBJ2-7; D uncertain. The CDR3 extends over 17 amino acids. V was pared by 0 bases and J by 0 bases, with 15 bases between. Looked up from germline, CDR1 is MRHNA and CDR2 is SNTAGT. In DNA, the CDR3 is TGTGCCAGCAGTGACTCGAAGGTCGGAGACTTCTCCTACGAGCAGTACTTC. Amino acids: CASSDSKVGDFSYEQYF.

The CDR3 coding sequence is TGTGCCAGCAGCACCTCAGACAGGCCGGGCTACACCTTC. Its translation is CASSTSDRPGYTF. The V and J genes are TRBV9 and TRBJ1-2, with a tentative D call TRBD1 (6 bases). Germline V gene sequence: CDR1 SGDLS, CDR2 YYNGEE. CDR3 size: 13 residues. V was pared by 4 bases and J by 8 bases, with 15 bases between.

The gene calls are TRBV11-1 and TRBJ1-5; D may be TRBD1 (5 bases). In germline, CDR1 is SGHAT, CDR2 FQDESV (reference sequence). The CDR3 is 13 residues long. The V end was cut by 6 bases, the J end by 4 bases, with 10 bases between. CDR3 residues: CASSRQPNQPQHF. CDR3 coding DNA: TGTGCCAGCAGTCGACAGCCAAATCAGCCCCAGCATTTT.

The chain combines TRBV11-2 with TRBJ2-7; TRBD2 matches 13 bases. This CDR3 has 16 residues. Per germline, CDR1 SGHAT and CDR2 FQNNGV. V dropped 4 bases and J dropped 4; count of bases not matched to a gene: 7. The CDR3 DNA follows: TGTGCCAGCAGCTCCGGGACTAGCGGGATTCCGTACGAGCAGTACTTC. This gives the protein CASSSGTSGIPYEQYF.

The rearrangement links TRBV19 to TRBJ2-1; 11 bases map to TRBD2. V trimming: 5 bases; J trimming: 8 bases; junction bases outside the gene matches: 11. Germline CDR1 and CDR2: LNHDA and SQIVND (reference sequence). The CDR3 is 16 amino acids. CDR3 sequence reads: CASSLTGTSGVDEQFF. In DNA form, the CDR3 reads TGTGCCAGTAGTCTTACCGGGACTAGCGGCGTAGATGAGCAGTTCTTC.